Shown below are 5 T cell receptor beta chains from a single sample sequenced in a study of shared T cell receptors in the human thymus. The method was immunoSEQ multiplex PCR; TCRdb's version includes in-frame clones alone and lacks a portion of them. The profile shows about 730,000 clones, 70% to 90% of them singletons. These data were also reused for a study on human thymus T cells.

Sequences were obtained from thymocytes. Every receptor here comes from a girl under three years old with a congenital heart defect.

The genes are TRBV4-3 and TRBJ2-1; weak D call: TRBD1 (5 bases). From germline, CDR1 is LGHNA and CDR2 YSLEER. The CDR3 runs 11 residues. With 0 bases removed from V and 13 bases from J, the gap between germline ends came to 7 bases. The CDR3 spells CASSQEGRQFF. In DNA, the CDR3 is TGCGCCAGCAGCCAAGAGGGGCGCCAGTTCTTC.

V is TRBV28 and J is TRBJ1-6; perhaps TRBD1 as D (6 bases). Germline V gene lookup returns CDR1 MDHEN and CDR2 SYDVKM. With 6 bases removed from V and 10 bases from J, the gap between germline ends came to 25 bases. This CDR3 is built from 17 residues. The CDR3 coding sequence is TGTGCCAGCAGGTTCTCCTGGGGGCGCAGTCTGAAGTCACCCCTCCACTTT. This translates into CASRFSWGRSLKSPLHF.

A note on this clone: Sequence at one end of the junction differs from germline and may be a read error. This sequence joins TRBV6-1 and TRBJ1-6, with D perhaps TRBD1 (6 bases). Germline CDR1 MNHNS, CDR2 SASEGT. The CDR3 has 16 residues. The CDR3 nucleotides are TGTGCCAGCAGTGACCTCAGGGGCTCCTGTAATTCACCCCTCCACTTT. As protein: CASSDLRGSCNSPLHF.

This chain links TRBV12-5 with TRBJ2-3; 7 bases line up with TRBD2. Germline loops: CDR1 LGHNT, CDR2 FRNRAP. The length of the CDR3 is 17 residues. J was trimmed by 2 bases and V by 0 bases; bases with no gene match: 8. The CDR3 coding sequence is TGTGCTAGTGGTTTGGTAGGGGCGAGCGGGGACACAGATACGCAGTATTTT. Translating gives CASGLVGASGDTDTQYF.

The chain joins TRBV19 to TRBJ1-1, with 12 bases that match TRBD1. There are 17 residues in the CDR3. V shed 8 bases and J 0 bases; nucleotides not matched to a gene: 10. Per germline, CDR1 LNHDA and CDR2 SQIVND (reference sequence). The CDR3 spells CASCSRDRGQMNTEAFF. The DNA of the CDR3 is TGTGCCAGTTGTTCACGGGACAGGGGGCAGATGAACACTGAAGCTTTCTTT.